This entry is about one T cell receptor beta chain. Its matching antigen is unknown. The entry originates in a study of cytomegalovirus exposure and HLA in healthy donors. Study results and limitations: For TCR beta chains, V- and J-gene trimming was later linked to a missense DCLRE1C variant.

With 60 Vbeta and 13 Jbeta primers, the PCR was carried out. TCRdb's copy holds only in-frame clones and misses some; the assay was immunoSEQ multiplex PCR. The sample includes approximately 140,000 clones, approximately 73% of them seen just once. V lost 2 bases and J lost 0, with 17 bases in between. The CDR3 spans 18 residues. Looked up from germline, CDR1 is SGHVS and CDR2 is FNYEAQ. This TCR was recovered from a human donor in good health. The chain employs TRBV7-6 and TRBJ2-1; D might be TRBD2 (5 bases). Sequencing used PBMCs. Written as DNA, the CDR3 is TGTGCCAGCAGCTTATCGGGGAGCGACGCCAGCTCCTACAATGAGCAGTTCTTC. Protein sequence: CASSLSGSDASSYNEQFF.